The 21 T cell receptor beta chains listed next were all sequenced from one sample in a study of early T cells in non-severe SARS-CoV-2 infection. TCRdb reprocessed the 5' RACE reads via MiXCR and lists one record per CDR3 protein. The repertoire holds tens of thousands of distinct CDR3 sequences, with about 23% as singletons. The material was whole blood, obtained at baseline. These receptors originate from an adult who was a healthcare worker with PCR-confirmed SARS-CoV-2 infection or an uninfected control (not recorded which).

This clonotype was seen a few times. J is TRBJ1-6 and V is TRBV11-2; D call uncertain. Per the germline V gene, CDR1 is SGHAT and CDR2 is FQNNGV. The CDR3 is 15 residues long. V was pared by 5 bases and J by 9 bases, with 17 bases between. The CDR3: CASSPIVEVGSPLHF. CDR3 coding DNA: TGTGCCAGCAGCCCTATCGTGGAAGTCGGTTCACCCCTCCACTTT.

This chain connects TRBV7-3 to TRBJ1-1, with D uncertain. This CDR3 comprises 17 residues. V gave up 1 base and J gave up 4 bases, with 19 bases separating them. Germline V lookup: CDR1 SGHTA, CDR2 FQGTGA. Here the CDR3 reads CASSLRQLSSLGTEAFF. CDR3 coding DNA: TGTGCCAGCAGCTTAAGGCAACTGAGCTCCCTAGGCACTGAAGCTTTCTTT. The variable domain in full, with the rest retrieved from reference TRBV7-3 and TRBJ1-1, is GAGVSQTPSNKVTEKGKYVELRCDPISGHTALYWYRQSLGQGPEFLIYFQGTGAADDSGLPNDRFFAVRPEGSVSTLKIQRTERGDSAVYLCASSLRQLSSLGTEAFFGQGTRLTVV.

V and J are TRBV7-2 and TRBJ2-3; the D gene is possibly TRBD2 (6 bases). The CDR3 length is 15 residues. Deletions cut 5 bases from V and 5 bases from J, with 17 bases between. CDR1 is SGHTA, CDR2 FQGNSA, per germline. CDR3 loop: CASSPVTAGGDTQYF. The CDR3 DNA follows: TGTGCCAGCAGCCCCGTTACAGCCGGGGGAGATACGCAGTATTTT.

The CDR3 loop is CASSPLEGKGNSPLHF. The CDR3 DNA follows: TGTGCCAGCAGTCCCCTTGAGGGGAAGGGTAATTCACCCCTCCACTTT. This rearrangement joins TRBV12-3 or TRBV12-4 to TRBJ1-6; D possibly corresponds to TRBD1 (5 bases). The CDR3 sequence is 16 residues long. The germline V and J ends were trimmed by 5 bases and 6 bases, with 17 bases remaining between them.

V and J are TRBV7-9 and TRBJ2-7; 8 bases align to TRBD1. The ends lost 1 base at V and 2 bases at J; junction bases unmatched: 4. Per germline, CDR1 SEHNR and CDR2 FQNEAQ (reference sequence). The CDR3 loop spans 15 amino acids. CDR3: CASSLGWDRTYEQYF. CDR3 sequence (DNA): TGTGCCAGCAGCTTAGGATGGGACAGGACCTACGAGCAGTACTTC. The full variable domain, in which reference TRBV7-9 and TRBJ2-7 provide the parts outside the CDR3, is DTGVSQNPRHKITKRGQNVTFRCDPISEHNRLYWYRQTLGQGPEFLTYFQNEAQLEKSRLLSDRFSAERPKGSFSTLEIQRTEQGDSAMYLCASSLGWDRTYEQYFGPGTRLTVT.

This clonotype has only a few counts. The rearrangement uses TRBV20-1 and TRBJ2-3; 9 nucleotides agree with TRBD2. This CDR3 is 15 amino acids long. Germline V gene data show CDR1 as DFQATT and CDR2 as SNEGSKA (reference sequence). After removal of 3 bases from V and 2 bases from J, the junction contained 6 bases not matched to a gene. CDR3 coding DNA: TGCAGTGCTAGTGTGCTAGCGGGGTCCACAGATACGCAGTATTTT. The encoded protein is CSASVLAGSTDTQYF.

The chain employs TRBV12-3 or TRBV12-4 and TRBJ1-1, with 8 positions matching TRBD1. This CDR3 comprises 15 residues. Unmatched junction bases numbered 9, after V lost 8 bases and J lost 1 base. The CDR3 DNA reads TGTGCCAGCCGATCGACAGGGGACAAGAACACTGAAGCTTTCTTT. Its protein is CASRSTGDKNTEAFF.

On this clonotype: An end of the junction does not agree with germline; a read error may underlie this. This sequence joins TRBV7-9 and TRBJ2-7; 7 nucleotides agree with TRBD1. Germline V gene data show CDR1 as SEHNR and CDR2 as FQNEAQ (reference sequence). The CDR3 has 12 amino acids. The CDR3 DNA sequence: TGTCCCAGCAGCTGGGACAGCTACGAGCAGTACTTC. Translation: CPSSWDSYEQYF.

This chain joins TRBV20-1 and TRBJ2-3; D not resolved. Germline CDR1 DFQATT, CDR2 SNEGSKA (reference sequence). This CDR3 region has 15 residues. V was shortened by 0 bases and J by 0 bases, with 10 bases between the two germline ends. The CDR3 is CSARDWATSTDTQYF. The CDR3 nucleotides are TGCAGTGCTAGAGATTGGGCCACCAGCACAGATACGCAGTATTTT.

The genes are TRBV5-5 and TRBJ2-3; D might be TRBD2 (6 bases). There are 17 residues in the CDR3. V lost 4 bases and J 1 base, leaving 19 bases between the germline ends. CDR1 and CDR2 from the germline V gene are SGHKS and YYEKEE (reference sequence). This CDR3 reads CASSPITSPSGTDTQYF. The CDR3 coding sequence is TGTGCCAGCAGCCCCATTACTAGCCCATCGGGCACAGATACGCAGTATTTT.

This chain joins TRBV7-6 and TRBJ2-2; 7 nucleotides line up with TRBD2. Unmatched junction bases numbered 4, after V lost 8 bases and J lost 4 bases. Germline-derived CDR1 and CDR2 are SGHVS and FNYEAQ. The CDR3 spans 13 residues. CDR3 sequence: CASGAGSTGELFF. CDR3 bases: TGTGCCAGCGGAGCGGGGTCCACCGGGGAGCTGTTTTTT.

A note on this clonotype: An end of the junction does not agree with germline; a read error may underlie this. This chain joins TRBV29-1 and TRBJ2-7, with D possibly being TRBD1 (7 bases). The germline V gene encodes CDR1 SQVTM and CDR2 ANQGSEA. The CDR3 covers 13 residues. Here the CDR3 reads CSAKEGAIDEQYF. CDR3 DNA: TGTAGCGCCAAGGAGGGGGCGATCGACGAGCAGTACTTC.

This clonotype was seen only a few times. The rearrangement joins TRBV6-6 to TRBJ1-2; D is uncertain. CDR3 length equals 14 residues. From germline, CDR1 is MNHNY and CDR2 SVGAGI (reference sequence). The ends were cut back, 2 bases at V and 3 bases at J, with 10 bases in the middle. The CDR3 reads CASSYATVDYGYTF. CDR3 DNA: TGTGCCAGCAGTTACGCAACAGTGGACTATGGCTACACCTTC.

This clonotype was seen more than once but under ten times. The chain couples TRBV12-3 or TRBV12-4 to TRBJ1-1; D not resolved. The CDR3 spans 13 residues. The V gene lost 5 bases and the J gene lost 2 bases, with 9 bases spanning the gap. CDR3 loop: CASSRAGNTEAFF. The DNA for the CDR3 is TGTGCCAGCAGTAGGGCGGGAAACACTGAAGCTTTCTTT.

This chain joins TRBV20-1 and TRBJ1-5; D is ambiguous. Trimming cost V 0 bases and J 0 bases, with 9 bases left between them. CDR3 size: 15 residues. Germline V gene data show CDR1 as DFQATT and CDR2 as SNEGSKA (reference sequence). CDR3 loop: CSARDTGHSNQPQHF. CDR3 in DNA: TGCAGTGCTAGAGATACGGGCCATAGCAATCAGCCCCAGCATTTT.

V is TRBV12-3 or TRBV12-4 and J is TRBJ2-7, with 9 nucleotides matching TRBD1. V dropped 8 bases and J dropped 5; count of bases not matched to a gene: 10. This CDR3 has 14 amino acids. The CDR3 is CASGSRDRDNEQYF. The CDR3 region has the DNA TGTGCCAGCGGGTCCCGGGACAGGGACAACGAGCAGTACTTC.

The chain uses TRBV5-1 and TRBJ2-5; D is undetermined. With 0 bases removed from V and 3 bases from J, the gap between germline ends came to 9 bases. Germline CDR1 is SGHRS and CDR2 is YFSETQ. The CDR3 spans 14 residues. CDR3 residues: CASSLVLGKETQYF. The CDR3 coding sequence is TGCGCCAGCAGCTTGGTTCTAGGAAAAGAGACCCAGTACTTC.

This clonotype has a handful of counts. The rearrangement links TRBV18 to TRBJ2-3, with 7 nucleotides matching TRBD2. The CDR3 length is 15 residues. The ends lost 2 bases at V and 2 bases at J; junction bases unmatched: 4. In germline, CDR1 is KGHSH, CDR2 LQKENI. For the CDR3, the DNA is TGTGCCAGCTCACCATCGAGCGGGGTCACAGATACGCAGTATTTT. This sequence encodes CASSPSSGVTDTQYF.

This clonotype was picked up many times. This chain uses TRBV5-1 with TRBJ2-2; 7 bases are a match to TRBD1. The CDR3 totals 13 residues. J was trimmed by 7 bases and V by 4 bases; bases with no gene match: 4. Germline V gene lookup returns CDR1 SGHRS and CDR2 YFSETQ. The CDR3 DNA follows: TGCGCCAGCAGCGCGACAGGGATCGGGGAGCTGTTTTTT. Translation gives CASSATGIGELFF. Together with reference TRBV5-1 and TRBJ2-2, the CDR3 gives the full variable domain: KAGVTQTPRYLIKTRGQQVTLSCSPISGHRSVSWYQQTPGQGLQFLFEYFSETQRNKGNFPGRFSGRQFSNSRSEMNVSTLELGDSALYLCASSATGIGELFFGEGSRLTVL.

This clonotype was seen many times. The V call is TRBV7-9, the J call TRBJ1-1; 8 nucleotides agree with TRBD1. Germline V CDR1 and CDR2: SEHNR, FQNEAQ (reference sequence). V gave up 5 bases and J gave up 4 bases; unmatched junction bases: 3. This CDR3 comprises 13 residues. The CDR3 reads CASSPGQGTEAFF. The DNA for the CDR3 is TGTGCCAGCAGCCCCGGACAGGGCACTGAAGCTTTCTTT. Full variable domain (remainder filled in from reference TRBV7-9 and TRBJ1-1): DTGVSQNPRHKITKRGQNVTFRCDPISEHNRLYWYRQTLGQGPEFLTYFQNEAQLEKSRLLSDRFSAERPKGSFSTLEIQRTEQGDSAMYLCASSPGQGTEAFFGQGTRLTVV.

A remark on this clonotype: At one of its ends the junction is not consistent with the germline gene, which may arise from a read error. The gene calls are TRBV5-4 and TRBJ2-7; D possibly corresponds to TRBD2 (5 bases). Germline V lookup: CDR1 SGHNT, CDR2 YYREEE (reference sequence). This CDR3 region has 14 residues. CDR3 protein: CASSLEGNSYEQYF. The CDR3 region has the DNA TGTGCCAGTAGCTTAGAGGGAAACTCCTACGAGCAGTACTTC.